This is a list of T cell receptor beta chains from one sample in a study of blood T cell repertoires in COVID-19. Clones were sequenced by immunoSEQ multiplex PCR, and TCRdb holds only the in-frame ones, with some missing. The table shows some 240,000 clones, with roughly 76% occurring only once. Material for sequencing was peripheral blood. The receptor source for this set is an elderly woman with COVID-19, enrolled during active disease. The CDR3 runs from the conserved cysteine through the conserved F or W. D genes are given only for firm matches. Part of the rows lack a size; the others show once, few, many or a class for expanded clones.

>-|TRBD1|TRBJ2-4|TRBV11-2
TGTGCCAGCAGCTTAGTTGGGACAGGGGTGGCGGAAAACATTCAGTACTTC
CASSLVGTGVAENIQYF
>-|-|TRBJ1-2|TRBV18
TGTGCCAGCTCACCACGGACGGGAAACTATGGCTACACCTTC
CASSPRTGNYGYTF
>-|-|TRBJ2-1|TRBV18
TGTGCCAGCTCACCACCCCTAGAGAAGTCCTACAATGAGCAGTTCTTC
CASSPPLEKSYNEQFF
>-|TRBD1|TRBJ1-1|TRBV12-3/TRBV12-4
TGTGCCAGCAGACAGGGGGACAACACTGAAGCTTTCTTT
CASRQGDNTEAFF
>once|-|TRBJ1-4|TRBV5-8
TGTGCCAGCAGCTTGGTCTGGCCAACTAATGAAAAACTGTTTTTT
CASSLVWPTNEKLFF
>-|TRBD1|TRBJ2-1|TRBV10-3
TGTGCCATCAGTGAATCCGGGACAGGGACCCACAATGAGCAGTTCTTC
CAISESGTGTHNEQFF
>-|-|TRBJ1-2|TRBV30
TGTGCCTGGAGTCCCGGACATCCAAACTATGGCTACACCTTC
CAWSPGHPNYGYTF
>-|-|TRBJ1-1|TRBV5-1
TGCGCCAGCAGCTTGGGACAGCGGAACACTGAAGCTTTCTTT
CASSLGQRNTEAFF
>-|-|TRBJ1-5|TRBV4-2
TGTGCCAGCAGCCAGGCAGGGGATCAGCCCCAGCATTTT
CASSQAGDQPQHF
>-|-|TRBJ1-1|TRBV28
TGTGCCTCTCAAGGGAGGTCGAACACTGAAGCTTTCTTT
CASQGRSNTEAFF
>-|-|TRBJ1-2|TRBV4-3
TGCGCCAGCAGCCAAGATAGGCGGAGCTTCTATGGCTACACCTTC
CASSQDRRSFYGYTF
>-|TRBD2|TRBJ2-3|TRBV7-9
TGTGCCAGCAGCCCGGGACTATTGAGCACAGATACGCAGTATTTT
CASSPGLLSTDTQYF
>-|-|TRBJ1-6|TRBV3-1/TRBV3-2
TGTGCCAGCAGCCCTCTCCGGGTCGGGAATTCACCCCTCCACTTT
CASSPLRVGNSPLHF
>few|-|TRBJ2-7|TRBV29-1
TGCAGTAGCAGGGAAGGGCACGAGCAGTACTTC
CSSREGHEQYF
>-|TRBD2|TRBJ2-2|TRBV9
TGTGCCAGCAGCGTAGATCTAGCGGGGGCCGTTCTAATGAACACCGGGGAGCTGTTTTTT
CASSVDLAGAVLMNTGELFF
>few|-|TRBJ1-4|TRBV27
TGTGCCAGCAGTCCGAGAGGGGAAAAACTGTTTTTT
CASSPRGEKLFF
>few|-|TRBJ2-1|TRBV3-1/TRBV3-2
TGTGCCAGCAGCCGCCTACTGAGGAATGACAATGAGCAGTTCTTC
CASSRLLRNDNEQFF
>once|-|TRBJ1-2|TRBV20-1
TGCAGTGCTAGTATCGGGGCCGGGAGCTATGGCTACACCTTC
CSASIGAGSYGYTF
>-|-|TRBJ1-4|TRBV5-1
TGCGCCAGCAGCTTGCAGGGGAATAATGAAAAACTGTTTTTT
CASSLQGNNEKLFF
>-|-|TRBJ1-4|TRBV28
TGTGCCAGCTCTTTACCCGGAGCAACTAATGAAAAACTGTTTTTT
CASSLPGATNEKLFF
>once|-|TRBJ2-7|TRBV28
TGTGCCAGCAGTTTTGGACGGGAGTGGTACGAGCAGTACTTC
CASSFGREWYEQYF
>-|TRBD2|TRBJ2-3|TRBV5-4
TGTGCCAGCAGCCCCCCGGGACTAGCGGGGGCCACAGATACGCAGTATTTT
CASSPPGLAGATDTQYF
>-|-|TRBJ2-7|TRBV5-1
TGCGCCAGCAGCTTGGCCCCTAACGCCTACGAGCAGTACTTC
CASSLAPNAYEQYF
>-|TRBD1|TRBJ1-4|TRBV6-5
TGTGCCACTAAGACAGGGGGCAGTGAAAAACTGTTTTTT
CATKTGGSEKLFF
>-|-|TRBJ2-7|TRBV13
TGTGCCAGCACCCTAGGACATCGTTTCTCCTACGAGCAGTACTTC
CASTLGHRFSYEQYF
>-|TRBD1|TRBJ2-1|TRBV4-1
TGCGCCAGCAGCCAAGATCCAACAGGGGGGTTTGGAAATGAGCAGTTCTTC
CASSQDPTGGFGNEQFF
>once|TRBD1|TRBJ2-1|TRBV5-1
TGCGCCAGCAGCACACAGGGGCTGGGGTACAATGAGCAGTTCTTC
CASSTQGLGYNEQFF
>once|TRBD1|TRBJ2-2|TRBV24-1
TGTGCCACCAACGACAGGGGGTCTTGGGAGCTGTTTTTT
CATNDRGSWELFF
>-|TRBD1|TRBJ2-7|TRBV5-1
TGCGCCAGCACCTTCGCCCCGGGACAGGGCCTGTACGAGCAGTACTTC
CASTFAPGQGLYEQYF
>-|TRBD2|TRBJ2-3|TRBV24-1
TGTGCCACCAGTGATTTCGGGCGGGAGGCCTCAGATACGCAGTATTTT
CATSDFGREASDTQYF
>-|-|TRBJ2-7|TRBV6-6
TGTGCCGCTCGAGACAGTACCTCCTACGAGCAGTACTTC
CAARDSTSYEQYF
>-|-|TRBJ1-1|TRBV30
TGTGCCTGGAGTACCCCGTATAGCGGTGAAGCTTTCTTT
CAWSTPYSGEAFF
>-|-|TRBJ1-3|TRBV18
TGTGCCAGCTCACCAGGAGCGACAGATGGAAACACCATATATTTT
CASSPGATDGNTIYF
>-|TRBD1|TRBJ1-2|TRBV7-9
TGTGCCAGCTCACGGGACAGGGAATATGGCTACACCTTC
CASSRDREYGYTF
>once|TRBD2|TRBJ2-7|TRBV18
TGTGCCAGCTCCCCGGTTAGGGAGGGATGGGAGCAGTACTTC
CASSPVREGWEQYF
>-|TRBD2|TRBJ2-5|TRBV5-1
TGCGCCAGCACGACCCTAGCGGGAGAGCAAGAGACCCAGTACTTC
CASTTLAGEQETQYF
>-|TRBD1|TRBJ1-1|TRBV10-3
TGTGCCATCAGTGTGGGGCAGGGGGCGGGCACTGAAGCTTTCTTT
CAISVGQGAGTEAFF
>-|-|TRBJ1-3|TRBV7-6
TGTGCCAGCAGCTTAGGAGGACTTCTCGCTGGAAACACCATATATTTT
CASSLGGLLAGNTIYF
>-|TRBD2|TRBJ2-7|TRBV13
TGTGCCAGCAGCTTAGTCGGTAGCGGGATTCAGTACTTC
CASSLVGSGIQYF
>-|TRBD1|TRBJ2-5|TRBV5-1
TGCGCCAGCAGCCCATCAGGGACAGGGGGCTTGGAGACCCAGTACTTC
CASSPSGTGGLETQYF
>-|-|TRBJ2-4|TRBV20-1
TGCAGTGCTAGAATAGCCAACATTCAGTACTTC
CSARIANIQYF
>-|-|TRBJ1-5|TRBV18
TGTGCCAGCTCACCGGGGGGTTCTTATCAGCCCCAGCATTTT
CASSPGGSYQPQHF
>-|TRBD2|TRBJ2-3|TRBV7-2
TGTGCCTCCGTCCCTAGCGGGAGTCCGATAGATACGCAGTATTTT
CASVPSGSPIDTQYF
>-|-|TRBJ2-5|TRBV19
TGTGCCAGTAGTATAAAAACCCCCGGGGAAGTAAGAGAGACCCAGTACTTC
CASSIKTPGEVRETQYF
>-|TRBD1|TRBJ1-5|TRBV2
TGTGCCAGCAACAGGGGGGAGAATCAGCCCCAGCATTTT
CASNRGENQPQHF
>-|TRBD1|TRBJ1-3|TRBV5-1
TGCGCCAGCAGCTTGGAGGCAGGGGGAAGAAACACCATATATTTT
CASSLEAGGRNTIYF
>-|TRBD2|TRBJ2-1|TRBV9
TGTGCCAGCAGCCCTGGGACTAGCGGGGGCCGTGGCAATGAGCAGTTCTTC
CASSPGTSGGRGNEQFF
>once|-|TRBJ1-1|TRBV5-4
TGTGCCAGCAGCTTAAGAGAAGATAATCTGGCTTTCTTT
CASSLREDNLAFF
>-|TRBD1|TRBJ2-7|TRBV2
TGTGCCAGCACAGGGGGCTACGAGCAGTACTTC
CASTGGYEQYF
>-|-|TRBJ2-5|TRBV14
TGTGCCAGCAGCCAAGCGGCGGAAGCGACCCAGTACTTC
CASSQAAEATQYF
>-|-|TRBJ1-1|TRBV20-1
TGCAGTGCTCGTGACAGAATGGGCTACACTGAAGCTTTCTTT
CSARDRMGYTEAFF
>-|TRBD2|TRBJ2-2|TRBV5-4
TGTGCCAGCAGCCCCACGGGGGGGAACACCGGGGAGCTGTTTTTT
CASSPTGGNTGELFF
>once|-|TRBJ2-7|TRBV28
TGTGCCAGCAGCCTACAGGGGAGGGAGCAGTACTTC
CASSLQGREQYF
>-|-|TRBJ1-5|TRBV11-2
TGTGCCAGCAGCCCGGGGGGCAGGGGCAATCAGCCCCAGCATTTT
CASSPGGRGNQPQHF
>-|-|TRBJ2-7|TRBV6-2/TRBV6-3
TGTGCCAGCAGTTATAGGCTAGCCGTACCCTACGAGCAGTACTTC
CASSYRLAVPYEQYF
>few|TRBD1|TRBJ2-1|TRBV4-3
TGCGCCAGCAGCCGAGATACAGGGGATTCTGTGCAGTTCTTC
CASSRDTGDSVQFF
>-|TRBD1|TRBJ1-2|TRBV5-6
TGTGCCAGCAGCTTGGTGGGACAGGGCTATGGCTACACCTTC
CASSLVGQGYGYTF